This is a list of T cell receptor beta chains from one sample in a study of graft-versus-host responses after intestinal transplantation. Sequencing was performed with immunoSEQ multiplex PCR; in TCRdb, only in-frame clones are kept and a portion is missing. The sample consists of approximately 130,000 clones, around nine tenths of them appearing once. These receptors' antigens are unknown. The sample was unstimulated CD4+ T cells sorted from spleen or lymph node cells, taken before intestinal transplant. These receptors came from a human donor who received an intestinal transplant. Both conserved end residues are part of each CDR3. Each record gives: CDR3 length, D gene, clone size, V gene, J gene, CDR3 DNA, CDR3 protein. D genes are given only for firm matches. Only part of the rows carry a size: once, few, many, or a class if the clone is expanded.

14,.,.,TRBV9,TRBJ2-3,TGTGCCAGCAGCGTAGCCAGGGTCACAGATACGCAGTATTTT,CASSVARVTDTQYF
14,.,.,TRBV28,TRBJ2-5,TGTGCCAGCAACCTACTCGGGGGAGAGCTTTTTCAGTACTTC,CASNLLGGELFQYF
14,TRBD1,once,TRBV25-1,TRBJ2-3,TGTGCCACCGCTCTGACAGGGAGTGTAGATACGCAGTATTTT,CATALTGSVDTQYF
14,.,.,TRBV11-2,TRBJ1-1,TGTGCCAGCAGCTTAGGGTGGTCGAACACTGAAGCTTTCTTT,CASSLGWSNTEAFF
12,.,.,TRBV15,TRBJ2-3,TGTGCCACCAGCAGGAATACAGATACGCAGTATTTT,CATSRNTDTQYF
12,.,.,TRBV19,TRBJ2-2,TGTGCCAGTAGTATCCGGACCGGGGAGCTGTTTTTT,CASSIRTGELFF
13,.,.,TRBV4-1,TRBJ2-7,TGCGCCAGCGCCCTCGACGGGGCCTACGAGCAGTACTTC,CASALDGAYEQYF
14,.,.,TRBV29-1,TRBJ1-1,TGCAGCGTTGATATTAGGGCGCGGAGCACTGAAGCTTTCTTT,CSVDIRARSTEAFF
14,TRBD1,.,TRBV10-3,TRBJ1-2,TGTGCCATCAGTTCATCAGGGGGCGGCTATGGCTACACCTTC,CAISSSGGGYGYTF
17,.,.,TRBV5-4,TRBJ2-5,TGTGCCAGCAGCCCGAACATGGACGGACAGATAGGGGAGACCCAGTACTTC,CASSPNMDGQIGETQYF
13,TRBD1,.,TRBV2,TRBJ1-6,TGTGCCAGAACAGGGGACTATAATTCACCCCTCCACTTT,CARTGDYNSPLHF
14,TRBD2,.,TRBV2,TRBJ2-7,TGTGCCAGCAGTGCAGCTAGCGGTTCCTACGAGCAGTACTTC,CASSAASGSYEQYF
14,.,.,TRBV7-9,TRBJ2-3,TGTGCCAGCAGCTTAGCGGGGGGCACAGATACGCAGTATTTT,CASSLAGGTDTQYF
15,TRBD2,.,TRBV5-1,TRBJ2-3,TGCGCCAGCAGCTTGAACGGGGGGAGCACAGATACGCAGTATTTT,CASSLNGGSTDTQYF
14,.,few,TRBV5-1,TRBJ1-3,TGCGCCAGCAGCTTGGACACCTCTGGAAACACCATATATTTT,CASSLDTSGNTIYF
15,.,.,TRBV5-5,TRBJ2-7,TGTGCCAGCAGCTTGGGGCTCCTTCGGGCCTACGAGCAGTACTTC,CASSLGLLRAYEQYF
14,.,few,TRBV19,TRBJ2-7,TGTGCCAGTAGTAGTTCTGGGGCCTCCTACGAGCAGTACTTC,CASSSSGASYEQYF
13,.,.,TRBV15,TRBJ1-2,TGTGCCACCAGCAGAGAGGGTGGCGGTGGCTACACCTTC,CATSREGGGGYTF
13,.,.,TRBV27,TRBJ2-3,TGTGCCAGCAGTTCTATCGTAGGGGGGACGCAGTATTTT,CASSSIVGGTQYF
15,TRBD1,few,TRBV6-1,TRBJ1-3,TGTGCCAGCAGTGAACAGGGGGCGCTTGGAAACACCATATATTTT,CASSEQGALGNTIYF
14,TRBD1,.,TRBV6-1,TRBJ1-5,TGTGCCAGCAGTCAGGACAGGTTCGATCAGCCCCAGCATTTT,CASSQDRFDQPQHF
11,.,.,TRBV28,TRBJ1-5,TGTGCCAGCAGTGGGCGACAGCCCCAGCATTTT,CASSGRQPQHF